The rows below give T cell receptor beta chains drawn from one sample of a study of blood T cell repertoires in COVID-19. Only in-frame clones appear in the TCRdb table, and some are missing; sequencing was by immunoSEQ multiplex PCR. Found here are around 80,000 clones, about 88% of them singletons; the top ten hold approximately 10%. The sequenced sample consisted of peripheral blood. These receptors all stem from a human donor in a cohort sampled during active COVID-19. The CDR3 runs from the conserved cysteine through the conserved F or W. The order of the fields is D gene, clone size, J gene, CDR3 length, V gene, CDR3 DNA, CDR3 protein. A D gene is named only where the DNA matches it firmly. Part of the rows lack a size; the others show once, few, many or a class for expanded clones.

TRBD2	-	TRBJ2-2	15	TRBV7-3	TGTGCCAGCAGCCGTGGACTAGCAGACACCGGGGAGCTGTTTTTT	CASSRGLADTGELFF
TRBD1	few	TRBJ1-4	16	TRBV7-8	TGTGCCAGCAGCTTCCAGGGGGCCCGGGCGGGTGGAAAACTGTTTTTT	CASSFQGARAGGKLFF
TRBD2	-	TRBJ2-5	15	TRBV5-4	TGTGCCAGCAGCTCCAAATTAGCGGGGCAAGAGACCCAGTACTTC	CASSSKLAGQETQYF
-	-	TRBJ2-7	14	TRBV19	TGTGCCAGTAGCACGGCTGGACTTGTCTACGAGCAGTACTTC	CASSTAGLVYEQYF
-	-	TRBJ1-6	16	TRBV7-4	TGTGCCAGCAGCTTTTTTAGGCAGGGTGTTAATTCACCCCTCCACTTT	CASSFFRQGVNSPLHF
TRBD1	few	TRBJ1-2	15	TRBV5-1	TGCGCCAGCAGCTTAGAACAGGGGTTGAGCTATGGCTACACCTTC	CASSLEQGLSYGYTF
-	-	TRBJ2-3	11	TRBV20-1	TGCAGTGCAAATACAGGGAACACGCAGTATTTT	CSANTGNTQYF
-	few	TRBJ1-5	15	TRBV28	TGTGCCAGCAGTTCACCACAGCCTTTCAATCAGCCCCAGCATTTT	CASSSPQPFNQPQHF
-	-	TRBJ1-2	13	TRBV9	TGTGCCAGCAGCCGCACAGGAAACTATGGCTACACCTTC	CASSRTGNYGYTF
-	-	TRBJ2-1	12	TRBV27	TGTGCCAGCAGTTTATCAAACGGGGAGCAGTTCTTC	CASSLSNGEQFF
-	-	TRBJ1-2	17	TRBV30	TGTGCCTGGAGGTTTGGTCAGGGCCCAGGCTGGAACTATGGCTACACCTTC	CAWRFGQGPGWNYGYTF
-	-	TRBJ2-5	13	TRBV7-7	TGTGCCAGCAGCCGGGACTCACAAGAGACCCAGTACTTC	CASSRDSQETQYF
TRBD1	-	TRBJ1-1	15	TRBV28	TGTGCCAGCAGCCTTGACAGGGTTGTAGGCACTGAAGCTTTCTTT	CASSLDRVVGTEAFF
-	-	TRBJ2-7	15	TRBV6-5	TGTGCCAGCAGTTCCCTCCGGGACAACTCCTACGAGCAGTACTTC	CASSSLRDNSYEQYF
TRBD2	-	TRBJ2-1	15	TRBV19	TGTGCCAGTTCTATTAGCGGGAGCGTTTACAATGAGCAGTTCTTC	CASSISGSVYNEQFF
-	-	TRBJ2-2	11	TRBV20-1	TGCAGTGCTCGGAACACCGGGGAGCTGTTTTTT	CSARNTGELFF
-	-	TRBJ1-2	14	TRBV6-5	TGTGCCAGCAGTCCGAATCACAGGGACTATGGCTACACCTTC	CASSPNHRDYGYTF
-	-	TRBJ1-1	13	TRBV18	TGTGCCAGCTCACCGGGAGTGAACACTGAAGCTTTCTTT	CASSPGVNTEAFF
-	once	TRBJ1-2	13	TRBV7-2	TGTGCCAGCAGCTTAGGACTCTCATATGGCTACACCTTC	CASSLGLSYGYTF
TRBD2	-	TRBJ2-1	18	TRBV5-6	TGTGCCAGCAGCTTGGCCGTTAGCGGGAGATCCCCCTACAATGAGCAGTTCTTC	CASSLAVSGRSPYNEQFF
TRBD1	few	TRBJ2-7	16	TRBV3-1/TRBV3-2	TGTGCCAGCAGCCAAGATCGGACAGGACCTCTCTACGAGCAGTACTTC	CASSQDRTGPLYEQYF
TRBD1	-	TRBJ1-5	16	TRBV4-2	TGTGCCAGCAGCCCGGCCGGGACAGGGGCGGATCAGCCCCAGCATTTT	CASSPAGTGADQPQHF
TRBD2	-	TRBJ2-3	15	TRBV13	TGTGCCAGCAGCGTCCGGGACTACAGCACAGATACGCAGTATTTT	CASSVRDYSTDTQYF